This TCR beta chain was identified in a study of neurological immune-mediated disorders. Over 180 million TCR-beta sequences, together covering 15-18 subjects, were produced by every individual sequencing run that was carried out. TCRdb redid the calling of the 5' RACE reads with MiXCR, one entry per CDR3 protein. The sample records some 48,000 distinct CDR3 sequences, 20% to 25% being singletons. The time point denotes: technical triplicate 3. This clonotype appeared many times. Sequencing was done on a sample of PBMCs. The sequence derives from a man aged 55 to 70 with HTLV-1-associated myelopathy (HAM/TSP).

The CDR3 reads CATSRESRDKETQYF. The DNA of the CDR3 is TGTGCCACCAGCAGAGAGTCCAGGGACAAAGAGACCCAGTACTTC. The chain carries TRBV15 and TRBJ2-5, with TRBD1 as a possible D gene (6 bases). V gave up 0 bases and J gave up 3 bases, with 11 bases separating them. This CDR3 is 15 amino acids long. Germline assignment: CDR1 LNHNV and CDR2 YYDKDF (reference sequence).